One and the same sample provided the 10 T cell receptor beta chains below, sequenced in a study of post-analysis software for immune sequencing data. Study outcomes and limitations: There were roughly five TRBV segments more frequent in patients than controls, and TRBV5-6, TRBV5-1 and TRBV20-1 were among them.

Antigens of these TCRs are unknown. The library was made from cDNA and included unique molecular identifiers. TCRdb re-called the PCR reads with MiXCR, one entry per CDR3 protein. The table records approximately 400,000 distinct CDR3 sequences, approximately 38% of them present only once. Sequenced material: blood. These receptors all stem from a girl between 10 and 17 years old with multiple sclerosis.

This clonotype was observed a few times. The chain links TRBV7-2 to TRBJ2-1; 8 bases map to TRBD1. The CDR3 consists of 16 residues. Losses at the gene ends were 3 bases for V and 6 bases for J; bases not matched to a gene: 10. Germline values: CDR1 SGHTA, CDR2 FQGNSA. DNA of the CDR3: TGTGCCAGCAGCTTTTACCGGGACAGGCTGATCAATGAGCAGTTCTTC. It is translated as CASSFYRDRLINEQFF.

The gene calls are TRBV6-2 or TRBV6-3 and TRBJ1-5, with TRBD1 as a possible D gene (5 bases). Germline CDR1 and CDR2: MNHEY and SVGEGT. Trimming cost V 2 bases and J 4 bases, with 21 bases left between them. The CDR3 runs to 18 residues. CDR3 in amino acids: CASSYTTGEGLGNQPQHF. In nucleotides, the CDR3 is TGTGCCAGCAGTTACACCACCGGGGAGGGGCTCGGGAATCAGCCCCAGCATTTT.

The chain joins TRBV20-1 to TRBJ1-6; TRBD1 is a possible D gene (6 bases). CDR1 and CDR2 (germline): DFQATT, SNEGSKA (reference sequence). The CDR3 sequence is 14 residues long. V was pared by 6 bases and J by 10 bases, with 19 bases between. CDR3 residues: CSARGQGMYSPLHF. In nucleotides, the CDR3 is TGCAGTGCCCGGGGGCAGGGGATGTACTCACCCCTCCACTTT.

This clonotype has just a few counts. The J gene is TRBJ1-6, the V gene TRBV9, with D perhaps matching TRBD1 (6 bases). V was pared by 0 bases and J by 8 bases, with 12 bases between. The germline V gene encodes CDR1 SGDLS and CDR2 YYNGEE. This CDR3 spans 15 amino acids. CDR3 sequence reads: CASSVVGGLDSPLHF. CDR3 bases: TGTGCCAGCAGCGTAGTCGGGGGGCTTGATTCACCCCTCCACTTT.

The chain employs TRBV20-1 and TRBJ2-1; D tentatively fits TRBD1 or TRBD2 (6 bases each). Germline loops: CDR1 DFQATT, CDR2 SNEGSKA (reference sequence). The V gene lost 3 bases and the J gene lost 3 bases, with 12 bases spanning the gap. The CDR3 spans 14 residues. The CDR3 DNA sequence: TGCAGTGCTAGGGTGGGGGGCCTCTACAATGAGCAGTTCTTC. As protein: CSARVGGLYNEQFF.

In this sample, this clonotype turned up a few times. The chain uses TRBV6-6 and TRBJ2-7, with a weak D call TRBD2 (6 bases). Looked up from germline, CDR1 is MNHNY and CDR2 is SVGAGI (reference sequence). This CDR3 is 16 amino acids long. The ends were cut back, 6 bases at V and 0 bases at J, with 18 bases in the middle. The CDR3 DNA reads TGTGCCAGCAGCTCAGGCGGGACGATGAGCTCCTACGAGCAGTACTTC. Protein product: CASSSGGTMSSYEQYF.

This chain uses TRBV7-2 with TRBJ2-1, with 12 bases lining up with TRBD2. V shed 4 bases and J 7 bases; nucleotides not matched to a gene: 11. The length of the CDR3 is 17 residues. CDR1 is SGHTA and CDR2 is FQGNSA in the germline V gene. CDR3 sequence (DNA): TGTGCCAGCAGCTCCAAAAAACTAGCGGGGGGTGGGAATGAGCAGTTCTTC. Protein product: CASSSKKLAGGGNEQFF.

The chain recombines TRBV28 with TRBJ2-7; tentatively, D is TRBD1 (5 bases). CDR1 and CDR2 (germline): MDHEN, SYDVKM. The CDR3 loop spans 16 amino acids. Trimming removed 6 bases at V and 1 base at J, with 19 bases between. The CDR3: CASSQGLAGTSYEQYF. CDR3 DNA sequence: TGTGCCAGCAGCCAGGGTCTTGCAGGAACATCCTACGAGCAGTACTTC. Together with reference TRBV28 and TRBJ2-7, the CDR3 gives the full variable domain: DVKVTQSSRYLVKRTGEKVFLECVQDMDHENMFWYRQDPGLGLRLIYFSYDVKMKEKGDIPEGYSVSREKKERFSLILESASTNQTSMYLCASSQGLAGTSYEQYFGPGTRLTVT.

This clonotype was found many times. The rearrangement links TRBV9 to TRBJ2-7, with 8 bases fitting TRBD1. Germline CDR1 SGDLS, CDR2 YYNGEE. V was clipped by 1 base and J by 5 bases; unmatched bases: 8. The CDR3 has 15 residues. Here the CDR3 DNA reads TGTGCCAGCAGCGTACAGGGGGCCCCTTCTGACGAGCAGTACTTC. As protein: CASSVQGAPSDEQYF.

This clonotype showed up just a few times. The V gene is TRBV20-1, the J gene TRBJ2-7; possibly TRBD1 or TRBD2 for D (5 bases each). V lost 5 bases, J lost 5 bases, and 19 bases lay in between. Germline V gene sequence: CDR1 DFQATT, CDR2 SNEGSKA (reference sequence). This CDR3 is built from 14 residues. CDR3 DNA: TGCAGTGCTTTTGACGGGACCAAGCGCCACGAGCAGTACTTC. This translates into CSAFDGTKRHEQYF.